Sequencing of this T cell receptor beta chain was carried out in a study of T cell responses to AZD1222 COVID-19 vaccine. Study-level points and caveats: Clonal diversity was possibly underestimated, and white British individuals and females predominated among donors. There were repertoire samples only from the period after the peak T cell response. Seropositive AZD1222 recipients at baseline numbered only five or six.

This table comes from immunoSEQ multiplex PCR, and its TCRdb copy is limited to in-frame clones, with some not included. This table holds about 150,000 clones, more than 85% found once. Germline CDR1 SNHLY, CDR2 FYNNEI. Trimming left V 1 base short and J 14 bases short, with 11 bases between. This CDR3 is built from 11 residues. On this clone itself: Its antigen remains unknown.

The chain has TRBV2 and TRBJ1-2; no clear D gene. The TCR comes from an adult who had recovered from COVID-19. The sequenced sample was peripheral blood, obtained after recovery from COVID-19. CDR3 loop: CASSEVSVKTF. The DNA for the CDR3 is TGTGCCAGCAGTGAAGTCTCAGTGAAAACCTTC.